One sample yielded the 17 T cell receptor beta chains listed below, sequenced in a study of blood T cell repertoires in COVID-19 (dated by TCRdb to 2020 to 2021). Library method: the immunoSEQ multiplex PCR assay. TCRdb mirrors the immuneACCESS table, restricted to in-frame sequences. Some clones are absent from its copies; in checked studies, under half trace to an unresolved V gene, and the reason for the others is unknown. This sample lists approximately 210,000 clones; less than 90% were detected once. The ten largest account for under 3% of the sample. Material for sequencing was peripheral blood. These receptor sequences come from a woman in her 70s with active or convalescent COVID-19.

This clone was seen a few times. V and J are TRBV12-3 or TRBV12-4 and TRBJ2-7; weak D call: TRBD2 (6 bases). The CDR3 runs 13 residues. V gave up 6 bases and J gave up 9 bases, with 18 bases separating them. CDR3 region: CASRLRMAGRQYF. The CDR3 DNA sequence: TGTGCCAGCAGGCTCCGGATGGCGGGAAGGCAGTACTTC.

The CDR3: CASSQVAGGSTDTQYF. The CDR3 bases are TGCGCCAGCAGCCAGGTAGCGGGAGGGAGCACAGATACGCAGTATTTT. The chain has TRBV5-1 and TRBJ2-3; 11 bases are shared with TRBD2. J gave up 0 bases and V 4 bases, and 4 bases lay outside the gene matches. This CDR3 contains 16 residues. CDR1 is SGHRS and CDR2 is YFSETQ in the germline V gene. The entire variable domain, with the rest obtained from reference TRBV5-1 and TRBJ2-3, is as follows: KAGVTQTPRYLIKTRGQQVTLSCSPISGHRSVSWYQQTPGQGLQFLFEYFSETQRNKGNFPGRFSGRQFSNSRSEMNVSTLELGDSALYLCASSQVAGGSTDTQYFGPGTRLTVL.

The CDR3 region has the DNA TGTGCCAGCAGCTCCGAGGGGGATGGCTACACCTTC. Its protein product is CASSSEGDGYTF. This chain connects TRBV11-2 to TRBJ1-2; D perhaps matches TRBD1 (6 bases). Germline CDR1 SGHAT, CDR2 FQNNGV. This CDR3 contains 12 residues. The V end lost 4 bases, the J end lost 6 bases, and 9 bases lay between the germline ends.

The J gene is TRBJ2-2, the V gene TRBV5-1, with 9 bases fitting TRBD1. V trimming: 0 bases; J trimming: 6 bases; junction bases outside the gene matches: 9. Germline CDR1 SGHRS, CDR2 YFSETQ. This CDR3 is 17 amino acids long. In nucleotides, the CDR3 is TGCGCCAGCAGCTTGGGGGACAGGGCGACTTCACCCGGGGAGCTGTTTTTT. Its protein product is CASSLGDRATSPGELFF. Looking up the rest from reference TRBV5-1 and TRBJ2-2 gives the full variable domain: KAGVTQTPRYLIKTRGQQVTLSCSPISGHRSVSWYQQTPGQGLQFLFEYFSETQRNKGNFPGRFSGRQFSNSRSEMNVSTLELGDSALYLCASSLGDRATSPGELFFGEGSRLTVL.

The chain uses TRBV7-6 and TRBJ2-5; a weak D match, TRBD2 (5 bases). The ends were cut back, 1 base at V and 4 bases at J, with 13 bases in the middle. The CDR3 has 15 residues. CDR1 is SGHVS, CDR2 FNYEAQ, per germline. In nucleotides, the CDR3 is TGTGCCAGCAGCTTAGTCCGGACTCTGGGAGAGACCCAGTACTTC. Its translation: CASSLVRTLGETQYF.

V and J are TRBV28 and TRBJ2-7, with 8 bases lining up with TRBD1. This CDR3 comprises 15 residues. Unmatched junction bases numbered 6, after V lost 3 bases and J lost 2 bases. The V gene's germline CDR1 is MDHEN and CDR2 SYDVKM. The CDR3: CASSFGPDRAYEQYF. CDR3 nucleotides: TGTGCCAGCAGTTTTGGTCCGGACAGGGCCTACGAGCAGTACTTC. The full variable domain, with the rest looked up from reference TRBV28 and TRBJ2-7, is DVKVTQSSRYLVKRTGEKVFLECVQDMDHENMFWYRQDPGLGLRLIYFSYDVKMKEKGDIPEGYSVSREKKERFSLILESASTNQTSMYLCASSFGPDRAYEQYFGPGTRLTVT.

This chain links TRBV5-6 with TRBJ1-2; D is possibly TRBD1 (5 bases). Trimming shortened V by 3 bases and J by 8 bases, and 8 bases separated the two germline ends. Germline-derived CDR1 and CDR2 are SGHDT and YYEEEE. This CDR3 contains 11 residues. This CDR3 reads CASSSRVGYTF. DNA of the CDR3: TGTGCCAGCAGCTCCAGGGTAGGCTACACCTTC.

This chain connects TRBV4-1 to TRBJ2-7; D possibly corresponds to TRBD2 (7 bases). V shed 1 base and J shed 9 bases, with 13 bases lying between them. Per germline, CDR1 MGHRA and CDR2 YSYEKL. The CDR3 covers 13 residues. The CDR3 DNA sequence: TGCGCCAGCAGCCAAGCGGGGGGCGGGGGGCAGTACTTC. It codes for CASSQAGGGGQYF.

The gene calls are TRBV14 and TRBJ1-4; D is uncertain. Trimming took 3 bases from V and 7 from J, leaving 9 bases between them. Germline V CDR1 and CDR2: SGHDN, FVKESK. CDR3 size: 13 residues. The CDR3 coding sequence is TGTGCCAGCAGCCAGGGTCGGGTTGAAAAACTGTTTTTT. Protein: CASSQGRVEKLFF. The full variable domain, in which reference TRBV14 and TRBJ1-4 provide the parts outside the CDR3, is EAGVTQFPSHSVIEKGQTVTLRCDPISGHDNLYWYRRVMGKEIKFLLHFVKESKQDESGMPNNRFLAERTGGTYSTLKVQPAELEDSGVYFCASSQGRVEKLFFGSGTQLSVL.

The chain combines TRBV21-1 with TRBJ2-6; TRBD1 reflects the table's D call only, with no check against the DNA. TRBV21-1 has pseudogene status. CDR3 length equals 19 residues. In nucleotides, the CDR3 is TGTGCCAGCAGCAAAGACCTAGGACAGGACTTCTCTGGGGCCAACGTCCTGACTTTC. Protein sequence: CASSKDLGQDFSGANVLTF.

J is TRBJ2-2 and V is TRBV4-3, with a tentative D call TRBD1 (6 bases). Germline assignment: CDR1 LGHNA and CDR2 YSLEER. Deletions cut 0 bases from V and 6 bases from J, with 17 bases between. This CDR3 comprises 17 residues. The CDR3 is CASSQELTRAGAGELFF. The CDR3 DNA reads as TGCGCCAGCAGCCAAGAACTTACCCGAGCAGGGGCCGGGGAGCTGTTTTTT.

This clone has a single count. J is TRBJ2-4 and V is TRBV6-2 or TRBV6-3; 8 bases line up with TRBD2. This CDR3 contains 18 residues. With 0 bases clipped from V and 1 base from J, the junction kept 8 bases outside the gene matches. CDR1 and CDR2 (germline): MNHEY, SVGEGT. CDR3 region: CASSYSKGGGKAKNIQYF. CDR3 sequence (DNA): TGTGCCAGCAGTTACTCGAAAGGCGGGGGGAAGGCCAAAAACATTCAGTACTTC.

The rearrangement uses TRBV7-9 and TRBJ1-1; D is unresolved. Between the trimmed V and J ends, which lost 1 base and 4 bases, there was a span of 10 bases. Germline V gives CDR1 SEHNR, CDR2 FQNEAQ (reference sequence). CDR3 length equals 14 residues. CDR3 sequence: CASSLGAGSTEAFF. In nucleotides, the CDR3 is TGTGCCAGCAGCTTAGGAGCGGGGAGCACTGAAGCTTTCTTT.

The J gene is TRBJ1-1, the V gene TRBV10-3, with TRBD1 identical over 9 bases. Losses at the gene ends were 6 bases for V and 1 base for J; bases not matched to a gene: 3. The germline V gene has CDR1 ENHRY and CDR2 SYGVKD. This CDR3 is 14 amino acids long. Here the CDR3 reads CAIRRTGENTEAFF. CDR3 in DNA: TGTGCCATCAGAAGGACAGGGGAGAACACTGAAGCTTTCTTT.

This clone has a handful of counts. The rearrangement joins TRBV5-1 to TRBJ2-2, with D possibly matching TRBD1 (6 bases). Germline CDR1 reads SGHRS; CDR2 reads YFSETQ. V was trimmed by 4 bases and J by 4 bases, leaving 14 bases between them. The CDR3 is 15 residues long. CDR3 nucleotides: TGCGCCAGCAGCGTACAGGGCGATCGCACCGGGGAGCTGTTTTTT. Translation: CASSVQGDRTGELFF.

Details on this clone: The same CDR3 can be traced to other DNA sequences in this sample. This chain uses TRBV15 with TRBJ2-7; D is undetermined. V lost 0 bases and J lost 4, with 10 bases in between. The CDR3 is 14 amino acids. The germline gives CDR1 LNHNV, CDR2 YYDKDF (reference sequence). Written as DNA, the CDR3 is TGTGCCACCAGCAGAGATACAGCCCAGTACGAGCAGTACTTC. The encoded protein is CATSRDTAQYEQYF. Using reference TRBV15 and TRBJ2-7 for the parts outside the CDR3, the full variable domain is DAMVIQNPRYQVTQFGKPVTLSCSQTLNHNVMYWYQQKSSQAPKLLFHYYDKDFNNEADTPDNFQSRRPNTSFCFLDIRSPGLGDTAMYLCATSRDTAQYEQYFGPGTRLTVT.

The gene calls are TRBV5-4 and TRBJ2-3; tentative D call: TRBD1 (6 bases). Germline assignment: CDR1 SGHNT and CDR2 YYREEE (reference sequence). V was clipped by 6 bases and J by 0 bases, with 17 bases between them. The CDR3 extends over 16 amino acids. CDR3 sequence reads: CASTTRRTASTDTQYF. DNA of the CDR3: TGTGCCAGCACCACACGACGGACAGCTAGCACAGATACGCAGTATTTT.